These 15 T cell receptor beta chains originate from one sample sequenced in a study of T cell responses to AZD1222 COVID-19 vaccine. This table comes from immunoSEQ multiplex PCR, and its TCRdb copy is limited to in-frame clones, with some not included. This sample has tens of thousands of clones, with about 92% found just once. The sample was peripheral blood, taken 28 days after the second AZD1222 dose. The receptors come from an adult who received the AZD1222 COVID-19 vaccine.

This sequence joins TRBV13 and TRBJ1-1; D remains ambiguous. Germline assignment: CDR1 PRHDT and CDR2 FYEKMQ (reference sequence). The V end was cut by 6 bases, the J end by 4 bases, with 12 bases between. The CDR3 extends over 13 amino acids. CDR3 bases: TGTGCCAGCAGATATACGGTGGCCACTGAAGCTTTCTTT. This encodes CASRYTVATEAFF.

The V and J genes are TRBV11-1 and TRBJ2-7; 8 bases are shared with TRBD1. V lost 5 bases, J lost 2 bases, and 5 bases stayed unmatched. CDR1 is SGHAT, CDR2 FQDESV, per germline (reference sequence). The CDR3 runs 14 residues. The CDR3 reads CASSLLQGAYEQYF. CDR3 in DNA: TGTGCCAGCAGCCTATTACAGGGGGCCTACGAGCAGTACTTC.

The CDR3 region has the DNA TGTGCCAGCAGCTTAGCCGGGGCGGCGACCTACGAGCAGTACTTC. Its translation is CASSLAGAATYEQYF. The rearrangement uses TRBV7-8 and TRBJ2-7; D tentatively reads TRBD1 or TRBD2 (5 bases each). Germline V gene sequence: CDR1 SGHVS, CDR2 FQNEAQ. CDR3 size: 15 residues. V gave up 0 bases and J gave up 2 bases, with 11 bases separating them. The full variable domain, in which reference TRBV7-8 and TRBJ2-7 provide the parts outside the CDR3, is GAGVSQSPRYKVAKRGQDVALRCDPISGHVSLFWYQQALGQGPEFLTYFQNEAQLDKSGLPSDRFFAERPEGSVSTLKIQRTQQEDSAVYLCASSLAGAATYEQYFGPGTRLTVT.

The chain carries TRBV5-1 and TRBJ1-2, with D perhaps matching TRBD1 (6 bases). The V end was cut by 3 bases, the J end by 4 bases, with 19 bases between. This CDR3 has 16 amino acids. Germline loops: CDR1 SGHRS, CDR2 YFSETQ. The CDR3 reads CASSSDGTSAFYGYTF. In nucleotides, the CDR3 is TGCGCCAGCAGCTCGGATGGGACATCTGCCTTCTATGGCTACACCTTC.

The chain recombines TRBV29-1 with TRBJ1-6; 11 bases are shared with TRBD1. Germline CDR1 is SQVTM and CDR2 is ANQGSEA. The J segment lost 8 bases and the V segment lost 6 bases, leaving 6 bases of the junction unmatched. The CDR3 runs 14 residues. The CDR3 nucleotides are TGCAGCGTCCGGACAGGGGGCGCGGATTCACCCCTCCACTTT. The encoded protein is CSVRTGGADSPLHF.

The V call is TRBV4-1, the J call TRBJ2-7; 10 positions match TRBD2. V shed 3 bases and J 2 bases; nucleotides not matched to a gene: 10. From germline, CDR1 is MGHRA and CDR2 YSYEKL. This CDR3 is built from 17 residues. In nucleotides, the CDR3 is TGCGCCAGCAGCCATCAGTGGCGGACTAGCGGAGCCTACGAGCAGTACTTC. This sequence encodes CASSHQWRTSGAYEQYF.

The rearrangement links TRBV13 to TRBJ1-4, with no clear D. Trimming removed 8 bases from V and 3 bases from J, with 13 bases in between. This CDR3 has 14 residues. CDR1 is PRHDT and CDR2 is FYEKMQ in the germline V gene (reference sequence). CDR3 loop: CASGRGQANEKLFF. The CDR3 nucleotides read TGTGCCAGCGGACGCGGGCAGGCTAATGAAAAACTGTTTTTT.

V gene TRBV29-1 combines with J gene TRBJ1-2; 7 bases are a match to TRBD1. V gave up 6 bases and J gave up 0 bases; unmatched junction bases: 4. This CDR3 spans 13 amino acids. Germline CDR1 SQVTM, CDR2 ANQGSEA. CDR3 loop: CSVGQATNYGYTF. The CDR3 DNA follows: TGCAGCGTAGGACAGGCGACTAACTATGGCTACACCTTC.

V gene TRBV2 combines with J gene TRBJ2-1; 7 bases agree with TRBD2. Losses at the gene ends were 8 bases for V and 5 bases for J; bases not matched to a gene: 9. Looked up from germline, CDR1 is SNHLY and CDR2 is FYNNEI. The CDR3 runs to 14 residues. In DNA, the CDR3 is TGTGCCAGCTTCGTTAGCGGGCCAAACAATGAGCAGTTCTTC. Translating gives CASFVSGPNNEQFF. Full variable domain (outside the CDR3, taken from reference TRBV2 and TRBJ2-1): EPEVTQTPSHQVTQMGQEVILRCVPISNHLYFYWYRQILGQKVEFLVSFYNNEISEKSEIFDDQFSVERPDGSNFTLKIRSTKLEDSAMYFCASFVSGPNNEQFFGPGTRLTVL.

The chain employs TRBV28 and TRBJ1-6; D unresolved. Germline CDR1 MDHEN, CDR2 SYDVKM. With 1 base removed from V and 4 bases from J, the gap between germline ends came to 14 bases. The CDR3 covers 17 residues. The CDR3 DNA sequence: TGTGCCAGCAGTTTATCCCCTCGCGTTTCATATAATTCACCCCTCCACTTT. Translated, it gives CASSLSPRVSYNSPLHF.

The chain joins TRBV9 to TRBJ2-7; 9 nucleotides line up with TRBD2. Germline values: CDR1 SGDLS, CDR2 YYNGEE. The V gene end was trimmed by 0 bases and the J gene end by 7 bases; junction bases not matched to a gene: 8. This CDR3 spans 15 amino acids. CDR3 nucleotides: TGTGCCAGCAGCGTAGGCGTAGCGGGAGCGGGTGAGCAGTACTTC. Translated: CASSVGVAGAGEQYF.

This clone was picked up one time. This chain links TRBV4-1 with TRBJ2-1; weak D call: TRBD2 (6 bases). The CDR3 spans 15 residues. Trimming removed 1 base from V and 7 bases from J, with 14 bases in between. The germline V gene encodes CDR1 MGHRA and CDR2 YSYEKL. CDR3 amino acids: CASSQGLLAQNEQFF. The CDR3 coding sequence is TGCGCCAGCAGCCAAGGCCTACTAGCTCAGAATGAGCAGTTCTTC.

CDR3 nucleotides: TGTGCCAGCAGTGAAGCTGGTAAGATCCACGAGCAGTACTTC. It yields the protein CASSEAGKIHEQYF. The chain is built from TRBV6-1 and TRBJ2-7; the D is unclear. The CDR3 contains 14 residues. Trimming removed 0 bases at V and 5 bases at J, with 11 bases between. Germline CDR1 is MNHNS and CDR2 is SASEGT.

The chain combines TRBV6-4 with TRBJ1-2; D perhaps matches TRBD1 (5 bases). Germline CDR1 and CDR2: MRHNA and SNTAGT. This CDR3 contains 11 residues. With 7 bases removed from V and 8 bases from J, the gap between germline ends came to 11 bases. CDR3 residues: CASKQGHGYTF. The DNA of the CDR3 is TGTGCCAGCAAGCAGGGCCACGGCTACACCTTC.

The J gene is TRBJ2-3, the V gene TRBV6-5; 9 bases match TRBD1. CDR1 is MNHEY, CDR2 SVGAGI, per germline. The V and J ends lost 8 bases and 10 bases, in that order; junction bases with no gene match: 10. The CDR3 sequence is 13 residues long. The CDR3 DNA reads TGTGCCAGCTCTAGAAAACAGGGGGCCTCGCAGTATTTT. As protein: CASSRKQGASQYF.